The clone carrying this T cell receptor beta chain was recorded once. This specimen belongs to a study of blood T cell repertoires in COVID-19. There are 12 residues in the CDR3. CDR1 MGHDK and CDR2 SYGVNS come from the germline V gene. V lost 5 bases, J lost 7 bases, and 12 bases lay in between. Assay used: immunoSEQ multiplex PCR; TCRdb lists only in-frame clones, some missing. The table lists approximately 300,000 clones, about nine tenths of them singletons, with roughly 5% in the top ten. Enrolled through a virtual design, the participants were between 18 and 89 years of age and came from around 25 US areas.

The sample consisted of PBMCs or T cells enriched from blood (not recorded which). This sequence originates from a man aged 55 to 70 who had recovered from COVID-19. This chain connects TRBV25-1 to TRBJ2-7; possible D gene TRBD1, 6 bases. The CDR3 here is CASSIRTEEQYF. The CDR3 coding sequence is TGTGCCAGCAGTATACGGACAGAAGAGCAGTACTTC.